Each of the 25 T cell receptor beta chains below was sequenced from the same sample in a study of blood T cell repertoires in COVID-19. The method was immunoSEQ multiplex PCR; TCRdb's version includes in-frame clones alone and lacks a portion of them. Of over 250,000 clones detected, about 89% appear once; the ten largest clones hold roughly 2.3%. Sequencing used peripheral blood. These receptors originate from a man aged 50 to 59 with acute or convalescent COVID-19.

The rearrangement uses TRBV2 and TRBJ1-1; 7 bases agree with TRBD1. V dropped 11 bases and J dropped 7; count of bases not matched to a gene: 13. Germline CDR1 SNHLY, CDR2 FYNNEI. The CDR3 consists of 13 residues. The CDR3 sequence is CAHEGQGDSEAFF. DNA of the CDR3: TGTGCCCATGAAGGGCAGGGGGATAGTGAAGCTTTCTTT.

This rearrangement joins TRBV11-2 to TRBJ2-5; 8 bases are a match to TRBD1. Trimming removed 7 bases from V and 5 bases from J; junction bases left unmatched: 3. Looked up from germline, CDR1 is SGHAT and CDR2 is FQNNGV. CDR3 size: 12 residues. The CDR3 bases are TGTGCCAGCAAGAACAGGGGGGAGACCCAGTACTTC. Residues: CASKNRGETQYF.

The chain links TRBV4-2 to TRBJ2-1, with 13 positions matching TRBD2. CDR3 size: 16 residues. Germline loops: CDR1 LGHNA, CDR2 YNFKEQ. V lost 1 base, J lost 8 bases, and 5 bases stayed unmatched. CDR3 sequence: CASSQALAGGPHEQFF. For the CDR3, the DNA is TGTGCCAGCAGCCAAGCACTAGCGGGGGGGCCCCATGAGCAGTTCTTC.

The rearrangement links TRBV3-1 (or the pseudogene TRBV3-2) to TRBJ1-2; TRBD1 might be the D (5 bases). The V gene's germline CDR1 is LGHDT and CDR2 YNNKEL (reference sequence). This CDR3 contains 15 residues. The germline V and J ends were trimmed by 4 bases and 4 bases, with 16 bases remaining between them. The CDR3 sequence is CASSPPGQGVYGYTF. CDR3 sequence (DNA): TGTGCCAGCAGCCCCCCGGGCCAGGGCGTCTATGGCTACACCTTC.

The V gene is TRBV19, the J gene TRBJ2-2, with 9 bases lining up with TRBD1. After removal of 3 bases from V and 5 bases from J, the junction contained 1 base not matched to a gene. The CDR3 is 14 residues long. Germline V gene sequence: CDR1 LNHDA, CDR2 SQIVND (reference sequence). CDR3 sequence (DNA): TGTGCCAGTAGTATCGGGACAGGGACCGGGGAGCTGTTTTTT. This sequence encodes CASSIGTGTGELFF.

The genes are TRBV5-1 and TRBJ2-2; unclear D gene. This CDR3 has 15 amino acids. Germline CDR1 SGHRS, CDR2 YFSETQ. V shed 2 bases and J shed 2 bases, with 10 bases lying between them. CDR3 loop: CASSFYGTNTGELFF. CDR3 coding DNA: TGCGCCAGCAGCTTCTACGGTACCAACACCGGGGAGCTGTTTTTT.

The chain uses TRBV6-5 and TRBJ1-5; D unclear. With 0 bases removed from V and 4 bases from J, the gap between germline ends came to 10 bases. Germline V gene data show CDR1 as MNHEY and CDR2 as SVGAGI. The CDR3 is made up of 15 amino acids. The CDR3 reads CASSYSGRHNQPQHF. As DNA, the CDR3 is TGTGCCAGCAGTTACTCGGGGAGACATAATCAGCCCCAGCATTTT.

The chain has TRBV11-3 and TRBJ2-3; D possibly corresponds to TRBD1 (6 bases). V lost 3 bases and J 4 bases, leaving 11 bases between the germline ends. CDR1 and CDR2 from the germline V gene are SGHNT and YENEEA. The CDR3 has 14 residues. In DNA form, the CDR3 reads TGTGCCAGCAGCTTCGAGGGGGTGGCAGATACGCAGTATTTT. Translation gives CASSFEGVADTQYF.

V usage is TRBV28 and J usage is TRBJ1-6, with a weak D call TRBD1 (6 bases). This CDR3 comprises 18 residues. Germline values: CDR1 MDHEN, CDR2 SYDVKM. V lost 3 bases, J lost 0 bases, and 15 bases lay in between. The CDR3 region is CASSLGATQSSYNSPLHF. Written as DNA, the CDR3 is TGTGCCAGCAGTTTGGGGGCAACACAGAGCTCCTATAATTCACCCCTCCACTTT. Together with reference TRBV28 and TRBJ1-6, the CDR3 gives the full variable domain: DVKVTQSSRYLVKRTGEKVFLECVQDMDHENMFWYRQDPGLGLRLIYFSYDVKMKEKGDIPEGYSVSREKKERFSLILESASTNQTSMYLCASSLGATQSSYNSPLHFGNGTRLTVT.

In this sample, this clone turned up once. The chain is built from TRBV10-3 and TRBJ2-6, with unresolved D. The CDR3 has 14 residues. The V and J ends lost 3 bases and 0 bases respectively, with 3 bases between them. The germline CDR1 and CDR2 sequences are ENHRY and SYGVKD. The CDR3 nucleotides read TGTGCCATCAGTGATATCTCTGGGGCCAACGTCCTGACTTTC. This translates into CAISDISGANVLTF.

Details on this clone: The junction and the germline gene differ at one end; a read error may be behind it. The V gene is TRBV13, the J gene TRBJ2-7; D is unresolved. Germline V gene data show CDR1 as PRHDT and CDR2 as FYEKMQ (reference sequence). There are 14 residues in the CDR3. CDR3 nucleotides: TGTGCCAGCAACTTAAAAGGAGTTGGGTACGAGCAGTACTTC. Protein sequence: CASNLKGVGYEQYF.

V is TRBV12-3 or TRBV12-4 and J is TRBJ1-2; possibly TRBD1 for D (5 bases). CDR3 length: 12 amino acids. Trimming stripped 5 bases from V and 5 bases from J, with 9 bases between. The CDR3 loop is CASSRDSYGYTF. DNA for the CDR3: TGTGCCAGCAGTCGGGACTCTTATGGCTACACCTTC.

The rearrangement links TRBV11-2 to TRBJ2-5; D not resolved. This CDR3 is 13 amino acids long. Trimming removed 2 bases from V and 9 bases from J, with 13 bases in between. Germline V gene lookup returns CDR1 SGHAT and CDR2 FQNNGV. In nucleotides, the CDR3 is TGTGCCAGCAGCTTATCCCCTACCCGGGCCCAGTACTTC. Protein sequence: CASSLSPTRAQYF.

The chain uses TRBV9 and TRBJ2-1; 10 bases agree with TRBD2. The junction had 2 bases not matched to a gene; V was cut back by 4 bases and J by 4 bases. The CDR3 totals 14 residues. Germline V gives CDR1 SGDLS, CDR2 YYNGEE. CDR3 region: CASSSGGVYNEQFF. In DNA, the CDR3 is TGTGCCAGCAGCAGCGGGGGGGTGTACAATGAGCAGTTCTTC.

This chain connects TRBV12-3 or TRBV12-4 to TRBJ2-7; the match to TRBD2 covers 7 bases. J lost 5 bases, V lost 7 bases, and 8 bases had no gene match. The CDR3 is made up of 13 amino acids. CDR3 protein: CASNPTGGHEQYF. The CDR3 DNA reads TGTGCCAGCAACCCGACGGGGGGTCACGAGCAGTACTTC.

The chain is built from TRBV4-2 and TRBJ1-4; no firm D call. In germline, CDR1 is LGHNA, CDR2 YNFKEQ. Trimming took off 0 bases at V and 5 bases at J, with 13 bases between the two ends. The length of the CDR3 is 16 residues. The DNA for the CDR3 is TGTGCCAGCAGCCAAGATCCGGGGATTGGGAATGAAAAACTGTTTTTT. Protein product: CASSQDPGIGNEKLFF.

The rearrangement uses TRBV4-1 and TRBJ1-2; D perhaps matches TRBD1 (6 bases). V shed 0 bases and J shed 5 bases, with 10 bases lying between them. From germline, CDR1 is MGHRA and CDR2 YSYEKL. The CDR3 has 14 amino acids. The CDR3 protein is CASSQEGGGYGYTF. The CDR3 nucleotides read TGCGCCAGCAGCCAAGAGGGAGGGGGTTATGGCTACACCTTC.

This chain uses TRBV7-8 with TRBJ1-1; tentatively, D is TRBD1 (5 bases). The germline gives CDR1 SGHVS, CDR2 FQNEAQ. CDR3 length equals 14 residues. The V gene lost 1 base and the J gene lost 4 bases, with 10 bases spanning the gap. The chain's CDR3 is CASSLEGWGTEAFF. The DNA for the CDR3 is TGTGCCAGCAGCTTAGAGGGGTGGGGCACTGAAGCTTTCTTT.

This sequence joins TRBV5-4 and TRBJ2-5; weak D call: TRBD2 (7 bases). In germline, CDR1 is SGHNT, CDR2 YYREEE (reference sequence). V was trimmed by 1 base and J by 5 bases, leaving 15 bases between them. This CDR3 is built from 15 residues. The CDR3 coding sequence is TGTGCCAGCAGCTTGTCGGGGGGCGATTTGGAGACCCAGTACTTC. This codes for CASSLSGGDLETQYF.

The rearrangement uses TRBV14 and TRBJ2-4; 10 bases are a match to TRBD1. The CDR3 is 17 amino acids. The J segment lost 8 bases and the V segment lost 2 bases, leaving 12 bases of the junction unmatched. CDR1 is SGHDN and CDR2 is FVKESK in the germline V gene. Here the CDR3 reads CASSQQDRGYLRDIQYF. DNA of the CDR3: TGTGCCAGCAGCCAACAGGACAGGGGGTATCTTAGGGACATTCAGTACTTC. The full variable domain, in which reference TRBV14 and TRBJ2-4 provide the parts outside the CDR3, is EAGVTQFPSHSVIEKGQTVTLRCDPISGHDNLYWYRRVMGKEIKFLLHFVKESKQDESGMPNNRFLAERTGGTYSTLKVQPAELEDSGVYFCASSQQDRGYLRDIQYFGAGTRLSVL.

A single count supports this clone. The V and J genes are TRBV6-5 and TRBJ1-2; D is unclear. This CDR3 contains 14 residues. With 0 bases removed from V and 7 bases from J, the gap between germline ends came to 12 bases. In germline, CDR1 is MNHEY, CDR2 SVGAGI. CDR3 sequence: CASSYSRGLGGYTF. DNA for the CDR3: TGTGCCAGCAGTTACTCGAGAGGGTTGGGTGGCTACACCTTC.

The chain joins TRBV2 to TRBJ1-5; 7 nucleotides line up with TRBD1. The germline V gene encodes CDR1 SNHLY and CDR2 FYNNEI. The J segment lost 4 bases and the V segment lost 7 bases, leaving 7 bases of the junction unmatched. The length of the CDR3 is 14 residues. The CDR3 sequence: CASTQPGGNQPQHF. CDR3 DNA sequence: TGTGCCAGCACCCAACCAGGGGGTAATCAGCCCCAGCATTTT.

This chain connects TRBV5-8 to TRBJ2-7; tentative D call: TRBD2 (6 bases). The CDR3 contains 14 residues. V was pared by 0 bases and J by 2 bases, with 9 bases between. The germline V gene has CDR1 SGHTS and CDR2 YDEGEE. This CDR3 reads CASSLGGGTYEQYF. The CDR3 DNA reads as TGTGCCAGCAGCTTGGGTGGGGGGACCTACGAGCAGTACTTC.

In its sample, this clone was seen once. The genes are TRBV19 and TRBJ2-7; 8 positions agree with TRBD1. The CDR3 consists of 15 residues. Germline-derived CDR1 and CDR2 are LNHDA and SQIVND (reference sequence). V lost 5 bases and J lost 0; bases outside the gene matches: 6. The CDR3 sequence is CASSAGTGSSYEQYF. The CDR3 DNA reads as TGTGCCAGTAGTGCGGGGACAGGCAGCTCCTACGAGCAGTACTTC.

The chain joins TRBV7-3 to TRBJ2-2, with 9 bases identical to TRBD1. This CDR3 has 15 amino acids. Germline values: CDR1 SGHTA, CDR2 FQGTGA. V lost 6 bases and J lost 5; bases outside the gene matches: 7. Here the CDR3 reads CASRMGQGLTGELFF. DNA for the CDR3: TGTGCCAGCAGAATGGGACAGGGTTTAACCGGGGAGCTGTTTTTT.